These T cell receptor beta chains were read from a single sample in a study of blood T cell repertoires in COVID-19. Only in-frame clones appear in the TCRdb table, and some are missing; sequencing was by immunoSEQ multiplex PCR. The repertoire holds some 83,000 clones, with roughly 90% as singletons. The sequenced material came from peripheral blood. Every receptor here comes from a man in his forties or fifties with acute or convalescent COVID-19. Each CDR3 is given with its conserved first and last residue. D genes are given only for firm matches. Size is omitted from some rows. Given values are once, few, many or a class for expanded clones.

clone size	D gene	V gene	J gene	CDR3 DNA	CDR3 protein
NA	NA	TRBV18	TRBJ2-2	TGTGCCAGCTCCCGTATCCCGGGGGAGCTGTTTTTT	CASSRIPGELFF
NA	NA	TRBV19	TRBJ2-1	TGTGCCAGTAGGGAGGCCAACTCCTACAATGAGCAGTTCTTC	CASREANSYNEQFF
NA	NA	TRBV18	TRBJ2-7	TGTGCCAGCTCGCATGACCCCCCGGGGAACTCCTACGAGCAGTACTTC	CASSHDPPGNSYEQYF
NA	TRBD1	TRBV28	TRBJ1-3	TGTGCCAGCTTAGACAGGGGGCAAGGAAACACCATATATTTT	CASLDRGQGNTIYF
NA	TRBD2	TRBV2	TRBJ2-7	TGTGCCACCTCACTAGCGAACCTCTTGGAGCAGTACTTC	CATSLANLLEQYF
NA	NA	TRBV29-1	TRBJ2-5	TGCAGCATCCTTCTCGGGGAAGGGTGGGAGACCCAGTACTTC	CSILLGEGWETQYF
once	TRBD1	TRBV6-1	TRBJ1-2	TGTGCCAGCAGTGAAGGACGGGACAGGTACCGTCGCACCTTC	CASSEGRDRYRRTF
NA	NA	TRBV9	TRBJ1-3	TGTGCCAGCAGCGTAGATGGGGGCTTAGGAAACACCATATATTTT	CASSVDGGLGNTIYF
NA	NA	TRBV3-1/TRBV3-2	TRBJ2-2	TGTGCCAGCAGCCTCTGGGACACGGGCGACGGGGAGCTGTTTTTT	CASSLWDTGDGELFF
NA	NA	TRBV29-1	TRBJ1-2	TGCAGCGTACGTAGGGGTGACTACACCTTC	CSVRRGDYTF
NA	NA	TRBV24-1	TRBJ2-2	TGTGCCACCTCACGGACACTCGGGGAGCTGTTTTTT	CATSRTLGELFF
NA	TRBD1	TRBV27	TRBJ1-1	TGTGCCAGCAGGTCGGGACAGGGGATGAACACTGAAGCTTTCTTT	CASRSGQGMNTEAFF
NA	TRBD1	TRBV2	TRBJ2-5	TGTGCCAGCAGTGCTCCGACAGGGGGGCAAGAGACCCAGTACTTC	CASSAPTGGQETQYF
NA	TRBD1	TRBV7-9	TRBJ1-1	TGTGCCAGCAGCCAGGGGACAGGGGGTGCCCTGAACACTGAAGCTTTCTTT	CASSQGTGGALNTEAFF
NA	NA	TRBV9	TRBJ1-1	TGTGCCAGCAGCGTGGACCCCGACAGGCGAGGCACTGAAGCTTTCTTT	CASSVDPDRRGTEAFF
NA	NA	TRBV5-6	TRBJ1-4	TGTGCCAGCAGCTTTGCGGGATCCCCGGAAAAACTGTTTTTT	CASSFAGSPEKLFF
NA	TRBD2	TRBV9	TRBJ2-3	TGTGCCAGCAGCGTGGGACTAGCGGGAGGGGGGGATACGCAGTATTTT	CASSVGLAGGGDTQYF
NA	NA	TRBV2	TRBJ1-1	TGTGCCAGCAAAGTGACCGCCGAGGGCACTGAAGCTTTCTTT	CASKVTAEGTEAFF
NA	NA	TRBV3-1/TRBV3-2	TRBJ1-2	TGTGCCTCCGAGGGGGGAGGGGGCTACACCTTC	CASEGGGGYTF
NA	NA	TRBV14	TRBJ1-2	TGTGCCAGCAGCATGCGGGGTGCGACCGGCTACACCTTC	CASSMRGATGYTF
NA	NA	TRBV19	TRBJ2-6	TGTGCCAGTAGTATAGATTACTGGGACAAGGTATTCTCCTCTGGGGCCAACGTCCTGACTTTC	CASSIDYWDKVFSSGANVLTF
NA	NA	TRBV7-9	TRBJ2-3	TGTGCCAGCAGCTTAGAGCTCACAGATACGCAGTATTTT	CASSLELTDTQYF
NA	NA	TRBV14	TRBJ1-1	TGTGCCAGCAGCCAAGAGATCTACGGGACTGAAGCTTTCTTT	CASSQEIYGTEAFF
NA	NA	TRBV12-5	TRBJ1-5	TGTGCTAGCCAAGACACCAATAGCAATCAGCCCCAGCATTTT	CASQDTNSNQPQHF
few	NA	TRBV28	TRBJ2-2	TGTGCCAGCACCATCAGGACCGGGGAGCTGTTTTTT	CASTIRTGELFF
NA	NA	TRBV7-9	TRBJ2-1	TGTGCCAGCAGCTCAATGAGAGATGAGCAGTTCTTC	CASSSMRDEQFF
NA	TRBD1	TRBV5-4	TRBJ2-3	TGTGCCAGCAGCTTCGGGAGACAGGGGGCTTTAGATACGCAGTATTTT	CASSFGRQGALDTQYF
NA	NA	TRBV21-1	TRBJ2-5	TGTGCCAGCACAGTCGGGGGGTTGGGTGAGACCCAGTACTTC	CASTVGGLGETQYF
NA	NA	TRBV27	TRBJ1-6	TGTGCCAGCAGTTTATCGGCAGACAATAATTCACCCCTCCACTTT	CASSLSADNNSPLHF
NA	TRBD1	TRBV3-1/TRBV3-2	TRBJ2-7	TGTGCCAGCAGCCAGAGTGGGACAGGACCCTCTTACGAGCAGTACTTC	CASSQSGTGPSYEQYF
NA	NA	TRBV5-6	TRBJ1-3	TGTGCCAGCAGCCGCCCCCCGACAGGTTCTGGAAACACCATATATTTT	CASSRPPTGSGNTIYF
NA	NA	TRBV4-3	TRBJ1-1	TGCGCCAGCAGCCAAGATCGGGAGATGGGTGAAGCTTTCTTT	CASSQDREMGEAFF
NA	TRBD1	TRBV14	TRBJ1-1	TGTGCCAGCAGCCATAGGCTCCAGGGGGCAGGCGGGGCTTTCTTT	CASSHRLQGAGGAFF
NA	NA	TRBV25-1	TRBJ1-4	TGTGCCAGCAGTGAATATATGGGAGGGAGTAATGAAAAACTGTTTTTT	CASSEYMGGSNEKLFF
NA	NA	TRBV4-1	TRBJ1-5	TGCGCCAGCACCCTCGGGGGGCAGCCTAATCAGCCCCAGCATTTT	CASTLGGQPNQPQHF
NA	NA	TRBV11-2	TRBJ1-4	TGTGCCAGCAGCTTAGATCCAGGGGAAGGTGAAAAACTGTTTTTT	CASSLDPGEGEKLFF
once	TRBD1	TRBV6-2/TRBV6-3	TRBJ2-3	TGTGCCAGCAGTTACCGGACAGGGGGTTGGACAGATACGCAGTATTTT	CASSYRTGGWTDTQYF
NA	NA	TRBV5-1	TRBJ2-3	TGCGCCAGCAGCTTGGCAGGAGGCGGGTCCACAGATACGCAGTATTTT	CASSLAGGGSTDTQYF
NA	NA	TRBV24-1	TRBJ2-1	TGTGCCACCACCTCGGACTATCTTATCTACAATGAGCAGTTCTTC	CATTSDYLIYNEQFF
NA	NA	TRBV7-9	TRBJ1-4	TGTGCCAGCAGCTTACAGGGCGGGGATGAAAAACTGTTTTTT	CASSLQGGDEKLFF
NA	NA	TRBV20-1	TRBJ2-3	TGCAGTGCTAGTTTGGAGCGTCCGGACACAGATACGCAGTATTTT	CSASLERPDTDTQYF
NA	NA	TRBV6-5	TRBJ1-5	TGTGCCAGCAGATTACAGTATTATAGCAATCAGCCCCAGCATTTT	CASRLQYYSNQPQHF
NA	NA	TRBV5-1	TRBJ2-3	TGCGCCAGCAGCTTGATGCCTACGGCACTAGCTCTGCGAGGCGCAGATACGCAGTATTTT	CASSLMPTALALRGADTQYF
NA	TRBD2	TRBV27	TRBJ2-3	TGTGCCAGCAGTTCGGGGGGGACAGATACGCAGTATTTT	CASSSGGTDTQYF
NA	TRBD2	TRBV5-5	TRBJ2-3	TGTGCCAGCAGCTTGTCGGTGTCGGGGGGAAGAGATACGCAGTATTTT	CASSLSVSGGRDTQYF
NA	NA	TRBV28	TRBJ1-1	TGTGCCAGCAGTTTTTTGGACAGACCTGAAGCTTTCTTT	CASSFLDRPEAFF
few	NA	TRBV15	TRBJ2-7	TGTGCCACCAGCAGAGACAGGGTCGAGCAGTACTTC	CATSRDRVEQYF
once	NA	TRBV24-1	TRBJ2-3	TGTGCCACCAGTGATCCCTTTAATACGCAGTATTTT	CATSDPFNTQYF
NA	TRBD1	TRBV6-6	TRBJ1-2	TGTGCCAGCACCGACAGGGTACGCGGCTACACCTTC	CASTDRVRGYTF
NA	TRBD1	TRBV19	TRBJ2-1	TGTGCCAGTTTCAGAACCGGGACAGGGAGGGATGAGCAGTTCTTC	CASFRTGTGRDEQFF
NA	NA	TRBV4-1	TRBJ1-2	TGCGCCAGCAGACAGGGATCCTATGGCTACACCTTC	CASRQGSYGYTF
NA	NA	TRBV14	TRBJ1-5	TGTGCCAGCAGCCCGAGAAGCAATCAGCCCCAGCATTTT	CASSPRSNQPQHF
NA	TRBD1	TRBV6-6	TRBJ1-6	TGTGCCAGCAGCCCCTCCGGGACAGGGAATAATTCACCCCTCCACTTT	CASSPSGTGNNSPLHF
NA	NA	TRBV2	TRBJ1-5	TGTGCCAGCCAGGACAGCTTTAGCAATCAGCCCCAGCATTTT	CASQDSFSNQPQHF
NA	NA	TRBV18	TRBJ1-2	TGTGCCAGCTCACCACCGAGGGAAGGGAACTATGGCTACACCTTC	CASSPPREGNYGYTF
NA	NA	TRBV19	TRBJ1-4	TGTGCCAGTAGTAGCAGGGATTCAAGTACGGGTGAAAAACTGTTTTTT	CASSSRDSSTGEKLFF
NA	TRBD1	TRBV3-1/TRBV3-2	TRBJ1-1	TGTGCCAGCAGCCACTCCACGGACAGGGGGCGAGGTGAAGCTTTCTTT	CASSHSTDRGRGEAFF
NA	NA	TRBV5-5	TRBJ2-7	TGTGCCAGCAGCCCGGGACTCTTCGAGCAGTACTTC	CASSPGLFEQYF